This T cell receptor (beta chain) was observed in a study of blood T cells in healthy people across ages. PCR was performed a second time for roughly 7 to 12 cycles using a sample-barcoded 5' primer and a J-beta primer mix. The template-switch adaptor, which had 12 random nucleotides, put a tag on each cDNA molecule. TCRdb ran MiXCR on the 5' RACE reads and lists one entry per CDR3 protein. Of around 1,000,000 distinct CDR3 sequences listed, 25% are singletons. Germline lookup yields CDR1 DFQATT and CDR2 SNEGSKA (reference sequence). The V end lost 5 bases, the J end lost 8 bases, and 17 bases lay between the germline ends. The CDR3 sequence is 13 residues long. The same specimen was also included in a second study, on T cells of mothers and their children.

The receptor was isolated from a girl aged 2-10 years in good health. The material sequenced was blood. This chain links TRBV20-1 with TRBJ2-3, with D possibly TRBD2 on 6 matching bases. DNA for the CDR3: TGCAGTGCTTCGGGGGTTTGGGCAGGTACGCAGTATTTT. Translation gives CSASGVWAGTQYF.